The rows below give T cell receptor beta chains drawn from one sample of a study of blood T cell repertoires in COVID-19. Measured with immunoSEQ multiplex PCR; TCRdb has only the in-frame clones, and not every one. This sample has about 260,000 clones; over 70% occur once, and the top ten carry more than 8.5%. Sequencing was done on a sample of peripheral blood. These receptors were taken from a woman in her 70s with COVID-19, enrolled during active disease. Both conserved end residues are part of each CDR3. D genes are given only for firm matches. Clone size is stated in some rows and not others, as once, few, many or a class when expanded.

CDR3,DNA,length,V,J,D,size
CASSLTGGADTQYF,TGCGCCAGCAGCTTGACAGGTGGAGCAGATACGCAGTATTTT,14,TRBV5-1,TRBJ2-3,NA,NA
CASYRGHGNQETQYF,TGCGCCAGCTACCGGGGACACGGAAACCAAGAGACCCAGTACTTC,15,TRBV5-1,TRBJ2-5,NA,NA
CASSLIGGSSTDTQYF,TGCGCCAGCAGCTTAATAGGGGGATCTAGCACAGATACGCAGTATTTT,16,TRBV5-1,TRBJ2-3,NA,NA
CASSIPTPTSSTGELFF,TGTGCCAGTAGTATTCCCACCCCTACTAGTTCCACCGGGGAGCTGTTTTTT,17,TRBV19,TRBJ2-2,NA,NA
CASSPNRDQPQHF,TGTGCCAGCAGTCCCAACAGGGATCAGCCCCAGCATTTT,13,TRBV6-1,TRBJ1-5,NA,NA
CASSPPRVSYEQYF,TGTGCCAGCAGCCCTCCCAGGGTCTCTTACGAGCAGTACTTC,14,TRBV7-9,TRBJ2-7,NA,NA
CASSSTGGKIESQETQYF,TGTGCCAGCAGCTCGACAGGGGGCAAGATCGAATCCCAAGAGACCCAGTACTTC,18,TRBV7-8,TRBJ2-5,TRBD1,NA
CASTLLNRVPTEAFF,TGTGCCAGCACCCTCCTCAACCGGGTCCCCACTGAAGCTTTCTTT,15,TRBV28,TRBJ1-1,NA,NA
CASSEEGFDSGEQFF,TGTGCCAGCAGTGAAGAGGGGTTTGACTCGGGCGAGCAGTTCTTC,15,TRBV2,TRBJ2-1,NA,NA
CASSEAGGPTGELFF,TGTGCCAGCAGTGAAGCGGGAGGGCCGACCGGGGAGCTGTTTTTT,15,TRBV6-1,TRBJ2-2,TRBD2,NA
CASSLTTGDSPLHF,TGTGCCAGCAGCTTAACGACAGGGGATTCACCCCTCCACTTT,14,TRBV7-3,TRBJ1-6,TRBD1,few
CASSLNRSPYNEQFF,TGTGCCAGCAGTTTAAACAGGTCACCCTACAATGAGCAGTTCTTC,15,TRBV28,TRBJ2-1,NA,NA
CASSFGGARGYTF,TGTGCCAGCAGCTTCGGGGGGGCCAGAGGCTACACCTTC,13,TRBV7-6,TRBJ1-2,NA,NA
CATSDFGTGDEETQYF,TGTGCCACCAGTGATTTCGGGACAGGGGATGAAGAGACCCAGTACTTC,16,TRBV24-1,TRBJ2-5,TRBD1,NA
CASSLSTGEGYTF,TGTGCCAGCAGCTTATCGACAGGGGAAGGCTACACCTTC,13,TRBV7-6,TRBJ1-2,TRBD1,NA
CASSPQQLYTEAFF,TGTGCCAGCTCACCCCAACAATTATATACTGAAGCTTTCTTT,14,TRBV18,TRBJ1-1,NA,NA
CASSSELAGITDTQYF,TGTGCCAGCAGTTCGGAACTAGCGGGGATCACAGATACGCAGTATTTT,16,TRBV6-2/TRBV6-3,TRBJ2-3,TRBD2,NA
CASRSGQYRVNTEAFF,TGTGCCAGCAGATCGGGACAGTACAGAGTGAACACTGAAGCTTTCTTT,16,TRBV28,TRBJ1-1,TRBD1,once
CASRRTGGNGKAFF,TGTGCCAGTAGAAGGACAGGGGGTAATGGAAAGGCTTTCTTT,14,TRBV19,TRBJ1-1,TRBD1,NA
CAATSLAGGSYEQYF,TGTGCCGCGACATCACTAGCGGGAGGTTCCTACGAGCAGTACTTC,15,TRBV28,TRBJ2-7,TRBD2,NA
CASSLGQGGDSPLHF,TGTGCCAGCAGCTTAGGACAGGGAGGAGATTCACCCCTCCACTTT,15,TRBV7-2,TRBJ1-6,TRBD1,NA
CATGTSGYNEQFF,TGTGCCACCGGGACTAGCGGTTACAATGAGCAGTTCTTC,13,TRBV3-1/TRBV3-2,TRBJ2-1,TRBD2,NA
CASSQVLRGSFGANVLTF,TGTGCCAGCAGCCAAGTCCTCCGGGGATCCTTTGGGGCCAACGTCCTGACTTTC,18,TRBV3-1/TRBV3-2,TRBJ2-6,NA,NA
CASSSTAGHGYTF,TGTGCCAGCAGCTCCACGGCAGGGCATGGCTACACCTTC,13,TRBV7-2,TRBJ1-2,NA,once
CASSDSRGNTEAFF,TGTGCCAGCAGTGATTCCAGGGGGAACACTGAAGCTTTCTTT,14,TRBV6-1,TRBJ1-1,NA,NA
CATKGEGGNGYTF,TGTGCCACCAAGGGGGAAGGTGGGAATGGCTACACCTTC,13,TRBV10-3,TRBJ1-2,NA,NA
CASSITGTGGSETQYF,TGTGCCAGTAGTATCACCGGGACAGGGGGTTCCGAGACCCAGTACTTC,16,TRBV19,TRBJ2-5,TRBD1,NA
CAWSKGQSNEKLFF,TGTGCCTGGAGCAAGGGACAGTCAAATGAAAAACTGTTTTTT,14,TRBV30,TRBJ1-4,TRBD1,NA
CASCVGGSADTQYF,TGTGCCAGCTGTGTAGGGGGAAGTGCAGATACGCAGTATTTT,14,TRBV6-6,TRBJ2-3,NA,NA
CPTGASTEAFF,TGCCCGACAGGGGCGAGCACTGAAGCTTTCTTT,11,TRBV7-8,TRBJ1-1,TRBD1,NA
CASSVGRTNDEKLFF,TGTGCCAGCAGCGTCGGTAGGACAAACGATGAAAAACTGTTTTTT,15,TRBV9,TRBJ1-4,NA,NA
CASSSAGGVTGELFF,TGTGCCAGCAGCTCAGCGGGAGGAGTCACCGGGGAGCTGTTTTTT,15,TRBV7-9,TRBJ2-2,TRBD2,NA
CASGSGRSFYEQFF,TGTGCCAGCGGCAGCGGACGGTCCTTTTATGAGCAGTTCTTC,14,TRBV19,TRBJ2-1,NA,NA
CASSVGNGGGQETQYF,TGTGCCAGCAGCGTAGGGAACGGGGGGGGCCAAGAGACCCAGTACTTC,16,TRBV9,TRBJ2-5,TRBD2,NA
CASRSQAGETQYF,TGTGCCAGCAGGTCACAGGCGGGGGAGACCCAGTACTTC,13,TRBV11-3,TRBJ2-5,NA,once
CASSFQRESTDTQYF,TGTGCCAGCAGCTTCCAGCGGGAAAGCACAGATACGCAGTATTTT,15,TRBV13,TRBJ2-3,TRBD2,NA
CASSIGGRENIQYF,TGTGCCAGTAGTATAGGCGGCAGAGAAAACATTCAGTACTTC,14,TRBV19,TRBJ2-4,NA,NA
CASSWVGRGGTEAFF,TGTGCCAGCAGTTGGGTAGGGCGGGGAGGGACTGAAGCTTTCTTT,15,TRBV27,TRBJ1-1,NA,NA
CASSKDRNNEQFF,TGTGCCAGCAGCAAGGACAGGAACAATGAGCAGTTCTTC,13,TRBV11-2,TRBJ2-1,TRBD1,NA
CASSPRQGAGEQYF,TGTGCCAGCAGCCCAAGACAGGGGGCGGGGGAGCAGTACTTC,14,TRBV5-6,TRBJ2-7,TRBD1,once
CASRQTGFQETQYF,TGTGCCAGCCGACAGACAGGCTTCCAAGAGACCCAGTACTTC,14,TRBV6-5,TRBJ2-5,NA,NA
CASSGRDYSPLHF,TGTGCCAGCAGTGGGAGGGATTATTCACCCCTCCACTTT,13,TRBV28,TRBJ1-6,NA,NA
CASSFHDRDRGGYTF,TGTGCCAGCAGTTTCCATGACCGGGACAGGGGAGGCTACACCTTC,15,TRBV28,TRBJ1-2,TRBD1,NA